Reported below is one TCR beta chain. The protocol was immunoSEQ multiplex PCR, while the TCRdb copy is restricted to in-frame clones and leaves out a portion. The table lists just over 250,000 clones, about 89% of them singletons. This specimen comes from a study of blood T cell repertoires in COVID-19. This receptor was obtained from a woman aged 45-59 years with acute or convalescent COVID-19. The sequencing sample was made of peripheral blood.

The CDR3 reads CASSLTGVETQYF. The CDR3 DNA is TGTGCCAGCAGTTTAACAGGGGTAGAGACCCAGTACTTC. The genes are TRBV27 and TRBJ2-5; TRBD1 agrees at 7 bases. The germline CDR1 and CDR2 sequences are MNHEY and SMNVEV (reference sequence). V lost 2 bases and J lost 4; bases outside the gene matches: 1. The CDR3 sequence is 13 residues long.